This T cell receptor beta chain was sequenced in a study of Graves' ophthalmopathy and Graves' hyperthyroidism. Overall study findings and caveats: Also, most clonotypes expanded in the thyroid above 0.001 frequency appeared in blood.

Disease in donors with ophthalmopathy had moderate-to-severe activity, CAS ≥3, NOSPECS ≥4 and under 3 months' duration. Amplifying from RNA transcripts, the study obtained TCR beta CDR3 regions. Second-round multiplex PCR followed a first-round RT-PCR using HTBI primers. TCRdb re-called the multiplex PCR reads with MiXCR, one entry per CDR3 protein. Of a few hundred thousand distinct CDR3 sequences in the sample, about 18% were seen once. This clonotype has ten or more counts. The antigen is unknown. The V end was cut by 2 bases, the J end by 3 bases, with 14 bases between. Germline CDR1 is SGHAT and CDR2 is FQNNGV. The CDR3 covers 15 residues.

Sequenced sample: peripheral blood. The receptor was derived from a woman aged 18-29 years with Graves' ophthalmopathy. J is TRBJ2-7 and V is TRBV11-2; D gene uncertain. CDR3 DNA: TGTGCCAGCAGCTTACGGACCACGCTCAACTACGAGCAGTACTTC. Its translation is CASSLRTTLNYEQYF.